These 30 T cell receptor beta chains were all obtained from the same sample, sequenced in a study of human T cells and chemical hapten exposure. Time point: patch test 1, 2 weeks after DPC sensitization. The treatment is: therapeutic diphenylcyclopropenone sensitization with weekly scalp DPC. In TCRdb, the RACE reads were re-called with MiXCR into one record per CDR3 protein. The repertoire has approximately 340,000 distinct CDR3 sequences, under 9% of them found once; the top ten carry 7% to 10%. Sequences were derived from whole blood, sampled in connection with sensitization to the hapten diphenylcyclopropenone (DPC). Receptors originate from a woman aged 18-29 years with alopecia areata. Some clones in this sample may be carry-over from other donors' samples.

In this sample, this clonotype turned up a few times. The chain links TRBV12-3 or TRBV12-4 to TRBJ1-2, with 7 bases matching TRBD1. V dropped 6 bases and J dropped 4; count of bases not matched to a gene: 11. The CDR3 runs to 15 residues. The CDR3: CASSPPGGTVYGYTF. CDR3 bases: TGTGCCAGCAGCCCGCCAGGGGGAACTGTCTATGGCTACACCTTC.

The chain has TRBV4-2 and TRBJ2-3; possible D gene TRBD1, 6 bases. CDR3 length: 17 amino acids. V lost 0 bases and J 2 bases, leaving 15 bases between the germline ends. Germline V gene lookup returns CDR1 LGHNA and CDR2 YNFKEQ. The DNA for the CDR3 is TGTGCCAGCAGCCAAGATGGGCGTCAGGGGTTCACAGATACGCAGTATTTT. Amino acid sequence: CASSQDGRQGFTDTQYF.

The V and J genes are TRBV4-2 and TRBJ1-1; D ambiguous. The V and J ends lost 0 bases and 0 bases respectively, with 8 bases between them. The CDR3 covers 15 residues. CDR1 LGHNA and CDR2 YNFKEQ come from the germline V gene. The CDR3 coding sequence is TGTGCCAGCAGCCAAGAAATCAGAGTGAACACTGAAGCTTTCTTT. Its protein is CASSQEIRVNTEAFF.

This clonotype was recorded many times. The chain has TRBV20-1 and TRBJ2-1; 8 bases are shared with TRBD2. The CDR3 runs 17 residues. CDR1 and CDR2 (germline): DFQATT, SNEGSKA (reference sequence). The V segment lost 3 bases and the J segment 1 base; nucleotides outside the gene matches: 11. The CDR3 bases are TGCAGTGCTAGCGGGCTAGCGGGTCCCGATTCCTACAATGAGCAGTTCTTC. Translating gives CSASGLAGPDSYNEQFF.

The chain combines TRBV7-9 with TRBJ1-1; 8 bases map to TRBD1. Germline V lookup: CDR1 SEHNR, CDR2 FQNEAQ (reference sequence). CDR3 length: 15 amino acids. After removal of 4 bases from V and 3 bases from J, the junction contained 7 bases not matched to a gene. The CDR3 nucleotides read TGTGCCAGCAGCTCGAGGGGGACAGGTGACACTGAAGCTTTCTTT. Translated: CASSSRGTGDTEAFF.

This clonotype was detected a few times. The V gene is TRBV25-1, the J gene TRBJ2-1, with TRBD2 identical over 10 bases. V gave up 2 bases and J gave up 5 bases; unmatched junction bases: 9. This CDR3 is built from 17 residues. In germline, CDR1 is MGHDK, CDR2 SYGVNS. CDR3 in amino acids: CASSEIIAGGGDNEQFF. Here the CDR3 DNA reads TGTGCCAGCAGTGAAATCATAGCGGGGGGAGGTGACAATGAGCAGTTCTTC. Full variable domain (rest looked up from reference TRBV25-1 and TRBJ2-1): EADIYQTPRYLVIGTGKKITLECSQTMGHDKMYWYQQDPGMELHLIHYSYGVNSTEKGDLSSESTVSRIRTEHFPLTLESARPSHTSQYLCASSEIIAGGGDNEQFFGPGTRLTVL.

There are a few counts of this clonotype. DNA of the CDR3: TGTGCCAGCAGACGCGGTTGGGAGGAGCAGTTCTTC. It specifies CASRRGWEEQFF. The chain carries TRBV6-2 or TRBV6-3 and TRBJ2-1, with D possibly being TRBD2 (5 bases). Germline V gives CDR1 MNHEY, CDR2 SVGEGT. The CDR3 has 12 residues. V was clipped by 6 bases and J by 10 bases, with 13 bases between them.

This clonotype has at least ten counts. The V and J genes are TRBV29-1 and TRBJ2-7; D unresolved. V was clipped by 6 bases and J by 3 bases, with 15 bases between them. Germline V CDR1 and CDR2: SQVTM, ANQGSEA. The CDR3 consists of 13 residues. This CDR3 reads CSVTSARNYEQYF. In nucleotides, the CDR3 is TGCAGCGTGACCAGTGCACGGAACTACGAGCAGTACTTC.

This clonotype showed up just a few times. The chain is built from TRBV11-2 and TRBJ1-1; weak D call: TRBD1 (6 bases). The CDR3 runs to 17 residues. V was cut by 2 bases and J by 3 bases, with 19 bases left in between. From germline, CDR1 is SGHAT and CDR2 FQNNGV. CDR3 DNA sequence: TGTGCCAGCAGCTTAATAAGTGGAGACAGGAGGTACACTGAAGCTTTCTTT. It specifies CASSLISGDRRYTEAFF.

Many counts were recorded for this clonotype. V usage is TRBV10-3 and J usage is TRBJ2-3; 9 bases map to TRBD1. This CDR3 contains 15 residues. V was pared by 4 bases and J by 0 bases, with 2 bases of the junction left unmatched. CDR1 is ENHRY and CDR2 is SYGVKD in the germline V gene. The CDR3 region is CAISGTGGSTDTQYF. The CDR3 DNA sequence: TGTGCCATCAGTGGCACAGGGGGCAGCACAGATACGCAGTATTTT.

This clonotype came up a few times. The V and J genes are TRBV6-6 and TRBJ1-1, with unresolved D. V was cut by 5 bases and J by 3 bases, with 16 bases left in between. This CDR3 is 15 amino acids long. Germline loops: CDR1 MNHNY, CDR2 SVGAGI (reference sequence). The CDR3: CASSPKAGRYTEAFF. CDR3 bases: TGTGCCAGCAGTCCTAAGGCAGGTCGATACACTGAAGCTTTCTTT.

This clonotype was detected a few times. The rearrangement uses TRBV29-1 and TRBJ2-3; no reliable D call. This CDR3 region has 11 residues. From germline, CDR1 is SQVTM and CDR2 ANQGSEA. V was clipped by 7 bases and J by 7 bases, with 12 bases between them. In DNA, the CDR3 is TGCAGCGCTGATATTGGGAATACGCAGTATTTT. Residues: CSADIGNTQYF.

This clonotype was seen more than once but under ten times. The CDR3 coding sequence is TGTGCCAGCAGTTACTCCCCGGTTGAAGCTTTCTTT. Translating it yields CASSYSPVEAFF. The chain couples TRBV6-6 to TRBJ1-1; D remains ambiguous. This CDR3 is built from 12 residues. Germline V gives CDR1 MNHNY, CDR2 SVGAGI (reference sequence). Trimming removed 0 bases at V and 7 bases at J, with 6 bases between.

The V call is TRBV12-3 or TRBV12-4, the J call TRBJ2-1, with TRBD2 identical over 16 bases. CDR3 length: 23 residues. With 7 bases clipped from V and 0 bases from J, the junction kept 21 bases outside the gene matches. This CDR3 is CASTRTGPPGLAGGKDSYNEQFF. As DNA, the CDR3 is TGTGCCAGCACCCGGACAGGTCCCCCGGGACTAGCGGGGGGGAAGGACTCCTACAATGAGCAGTTCTTC.

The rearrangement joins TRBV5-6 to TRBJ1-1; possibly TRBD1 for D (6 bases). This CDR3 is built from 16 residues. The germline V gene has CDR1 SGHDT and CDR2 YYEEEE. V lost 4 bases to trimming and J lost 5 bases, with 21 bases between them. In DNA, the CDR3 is TGTGCCAGCAGCCCCGTGTCTGGGGGCGCGAAAACTGAAGCTTTCTTT. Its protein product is CASSPVSGGAKTEAFF.

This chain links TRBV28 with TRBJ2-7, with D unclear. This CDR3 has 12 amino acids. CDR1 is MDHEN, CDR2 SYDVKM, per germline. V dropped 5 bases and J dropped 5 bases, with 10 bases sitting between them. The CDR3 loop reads CASSPQPDEQYF. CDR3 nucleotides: TGTGCCAGCAGTCCCCAGCCCGACGAGCAGTACTTC.

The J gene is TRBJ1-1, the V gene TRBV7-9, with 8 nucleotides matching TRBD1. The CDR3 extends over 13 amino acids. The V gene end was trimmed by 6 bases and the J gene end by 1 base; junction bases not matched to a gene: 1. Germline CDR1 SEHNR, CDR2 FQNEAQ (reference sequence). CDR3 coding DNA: TGTGCCAGCAGTACAGGGGGGAACACTGAAGCTTTCTTT. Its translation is CASSTGGNTEAFF.

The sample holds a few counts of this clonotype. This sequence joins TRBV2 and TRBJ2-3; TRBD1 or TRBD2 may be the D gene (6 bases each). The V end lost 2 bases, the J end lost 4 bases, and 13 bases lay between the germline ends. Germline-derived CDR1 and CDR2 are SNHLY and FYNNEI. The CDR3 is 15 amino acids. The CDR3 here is CASSERGVVADTQYF. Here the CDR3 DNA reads TGTGCCAGCAGTGAAAGGGGGGTAGTCGCAGATACGCAGTATTTT. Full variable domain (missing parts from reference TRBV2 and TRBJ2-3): EPEVTQTPSHQVTQMGQEVILRCVPISNHLYFYWYRQILGQKVEFLVSFYNNEISEKSEIFDDQFSVERPDGSNFTLKIRSTKLEDSAMYFCASSERGVVADTQYFGPGTRLTVL.

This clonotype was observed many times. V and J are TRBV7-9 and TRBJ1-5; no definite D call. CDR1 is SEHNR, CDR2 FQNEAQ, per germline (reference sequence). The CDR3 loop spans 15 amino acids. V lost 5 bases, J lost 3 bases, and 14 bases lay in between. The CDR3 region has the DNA TGTGCCAGCAGCGTTTCAGGTTTCCCCAATCAGCCCCAGCATTTT. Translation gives CASSVSGFPNQPQHF.

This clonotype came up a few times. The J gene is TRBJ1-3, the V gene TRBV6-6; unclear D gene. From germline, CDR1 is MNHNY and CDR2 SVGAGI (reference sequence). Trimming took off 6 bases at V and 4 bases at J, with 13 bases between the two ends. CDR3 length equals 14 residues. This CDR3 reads CASRFPGTGNTIYF. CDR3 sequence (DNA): TGTGCCAGCAGGTTCCCGGGCACGGGAAACACCATATATTTT.

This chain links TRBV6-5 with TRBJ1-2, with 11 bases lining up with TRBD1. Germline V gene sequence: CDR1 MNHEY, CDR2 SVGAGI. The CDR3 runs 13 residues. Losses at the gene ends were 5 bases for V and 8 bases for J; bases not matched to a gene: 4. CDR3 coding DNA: TGTGCCAGCAGTAAGGACAGGGGGCGCGGCTACACCTTC. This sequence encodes CASSKDRGRGYTF.

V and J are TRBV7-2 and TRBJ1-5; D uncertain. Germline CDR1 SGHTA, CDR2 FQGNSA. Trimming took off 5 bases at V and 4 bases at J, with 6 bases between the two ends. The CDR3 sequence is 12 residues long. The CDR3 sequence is CASSHSNQPQHF. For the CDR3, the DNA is TGTGCCAGCAGCCACAGTAATCAGCCCCAGCATTTT.

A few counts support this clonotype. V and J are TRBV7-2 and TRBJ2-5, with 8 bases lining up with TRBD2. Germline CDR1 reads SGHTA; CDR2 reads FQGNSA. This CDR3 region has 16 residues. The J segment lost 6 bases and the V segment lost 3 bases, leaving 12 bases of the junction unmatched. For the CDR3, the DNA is TGTGCCAGCAGCTTCTTAGGGCAGCAGCGGGGGCAGACCCAGTACTTC. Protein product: CASSFLGQQRGQTQYF.

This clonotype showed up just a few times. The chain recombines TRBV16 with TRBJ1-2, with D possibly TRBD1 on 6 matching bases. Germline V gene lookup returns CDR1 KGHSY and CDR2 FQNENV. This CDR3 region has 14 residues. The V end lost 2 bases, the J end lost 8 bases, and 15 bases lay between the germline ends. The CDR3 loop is CASSQARGGSGYTF. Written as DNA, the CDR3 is TGTGCCAGCAGCCAAGCAAGGGGGGGAAGCGGCTACACCTTC.

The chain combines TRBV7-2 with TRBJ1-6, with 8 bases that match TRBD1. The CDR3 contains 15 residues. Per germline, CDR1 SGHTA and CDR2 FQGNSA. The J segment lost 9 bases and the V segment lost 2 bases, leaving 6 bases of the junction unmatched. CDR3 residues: CASSLRGQGSSPLHF. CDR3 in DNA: TGTGCCAGCAGCTTAAGAGGACAGGGTAGTTCACCCCTCCACTTT.

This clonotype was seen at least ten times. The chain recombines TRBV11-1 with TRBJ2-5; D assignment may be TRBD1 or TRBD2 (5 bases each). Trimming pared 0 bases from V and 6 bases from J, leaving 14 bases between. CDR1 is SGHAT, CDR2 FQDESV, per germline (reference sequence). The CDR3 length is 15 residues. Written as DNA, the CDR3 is TGTGCCAGCAGCTTAGCGCTCCTAGAGGGGAAGACCCAGTACTTC. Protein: CASSLALLEGKTQYF.

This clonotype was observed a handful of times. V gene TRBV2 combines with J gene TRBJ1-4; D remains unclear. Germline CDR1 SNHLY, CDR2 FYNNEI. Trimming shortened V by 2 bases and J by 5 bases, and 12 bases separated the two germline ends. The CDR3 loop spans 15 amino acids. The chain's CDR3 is CASSERLNSNEKLFF. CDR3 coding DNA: TGTGCCAGCAGTGAACGGCTCAACTCAAATGAAAAACTGTTTTTT. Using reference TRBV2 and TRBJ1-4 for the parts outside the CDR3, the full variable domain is EPEVTQTPSHQVTQMGQEVILRCVPISNHLYFYWYRQILGQKVEFLVSFYNNEISEKSEIFDDQFSVERPDGSNFTLKIRSTKLEDSAMYFCASSERLNSNEKLFFGSGTQLSVL.

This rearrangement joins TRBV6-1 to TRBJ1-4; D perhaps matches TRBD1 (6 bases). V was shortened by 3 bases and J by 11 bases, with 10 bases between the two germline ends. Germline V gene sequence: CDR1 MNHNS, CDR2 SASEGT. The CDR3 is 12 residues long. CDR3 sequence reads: CASSDRGRKLFF. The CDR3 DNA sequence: TGTGCCAGCAGTGACAGGGGTAGGAAACTGTTTTTT.

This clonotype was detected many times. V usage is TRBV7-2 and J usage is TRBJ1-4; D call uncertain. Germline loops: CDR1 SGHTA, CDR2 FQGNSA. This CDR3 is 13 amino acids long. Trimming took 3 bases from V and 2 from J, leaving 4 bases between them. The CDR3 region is CASSFNTNEKLFF. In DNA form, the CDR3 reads TGTGCCAGCAGCTTCAATACTAATGAAAAACTGTTTTTT.

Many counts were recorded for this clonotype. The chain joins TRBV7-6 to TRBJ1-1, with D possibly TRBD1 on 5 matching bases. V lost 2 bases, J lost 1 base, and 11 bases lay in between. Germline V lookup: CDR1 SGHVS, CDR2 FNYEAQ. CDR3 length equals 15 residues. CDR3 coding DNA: TGTGCCAGCAGCTTAATGGCTGGGGGGAACACTGAAGCTTTCTTT. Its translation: CASSLMAGGNTEAFF.